What follows describes a single T cell receptor beta chain. As yet, its antigen is unknown. Here immunoSEQ multiplex PCR was the method, and the copy in TCRdb shows in-frame clones only, minus some. The table lists some 50,000 clones, roughly three quarters of them singletons. The data were taken from a study of T cell clones after liver transplantation. For the study at large: In this trial, immunosuppression withdrawal was attempted within 2 years of liver transplant. TCRbeta sequencing after a pre-transplant mixed lymphocyte reaction identified graft-donor-reactive clones, later tracked in post-transplant blood.

This CDR3 is built from 14 residues. V gave up 6 bases and J gave up 3 bases, with 15 bases separating them. Germline CDR1 and CDR2: SEHNR and FQNEAQ (reference sequence). Study observations and caveats: Post-transplant, graft-donor-reactive CD4 TCRbeta sequences in blood dropped significantly in 5 of 8 subjects. The donor-reactive repertoire was only partly measurable in a couple of subjects, lacking donor cells.

V gene TRBV7-9 combines with J gene TRBJ2-7; weak D call: TRBD2 (5 bases). The material was CD4+ T cells from blood, obtained at the 22-month timepoint. The TCR sequence derives from a human patient who received a liver transplant. The T cells may partly be graft donor cells. CDR3 nucleotide sequence: TGTGCCAGCAGTTACCCGGGGTACCTCTACGAGCAGTACTTC. This gives the protein CASSYPGYLYEQYF.